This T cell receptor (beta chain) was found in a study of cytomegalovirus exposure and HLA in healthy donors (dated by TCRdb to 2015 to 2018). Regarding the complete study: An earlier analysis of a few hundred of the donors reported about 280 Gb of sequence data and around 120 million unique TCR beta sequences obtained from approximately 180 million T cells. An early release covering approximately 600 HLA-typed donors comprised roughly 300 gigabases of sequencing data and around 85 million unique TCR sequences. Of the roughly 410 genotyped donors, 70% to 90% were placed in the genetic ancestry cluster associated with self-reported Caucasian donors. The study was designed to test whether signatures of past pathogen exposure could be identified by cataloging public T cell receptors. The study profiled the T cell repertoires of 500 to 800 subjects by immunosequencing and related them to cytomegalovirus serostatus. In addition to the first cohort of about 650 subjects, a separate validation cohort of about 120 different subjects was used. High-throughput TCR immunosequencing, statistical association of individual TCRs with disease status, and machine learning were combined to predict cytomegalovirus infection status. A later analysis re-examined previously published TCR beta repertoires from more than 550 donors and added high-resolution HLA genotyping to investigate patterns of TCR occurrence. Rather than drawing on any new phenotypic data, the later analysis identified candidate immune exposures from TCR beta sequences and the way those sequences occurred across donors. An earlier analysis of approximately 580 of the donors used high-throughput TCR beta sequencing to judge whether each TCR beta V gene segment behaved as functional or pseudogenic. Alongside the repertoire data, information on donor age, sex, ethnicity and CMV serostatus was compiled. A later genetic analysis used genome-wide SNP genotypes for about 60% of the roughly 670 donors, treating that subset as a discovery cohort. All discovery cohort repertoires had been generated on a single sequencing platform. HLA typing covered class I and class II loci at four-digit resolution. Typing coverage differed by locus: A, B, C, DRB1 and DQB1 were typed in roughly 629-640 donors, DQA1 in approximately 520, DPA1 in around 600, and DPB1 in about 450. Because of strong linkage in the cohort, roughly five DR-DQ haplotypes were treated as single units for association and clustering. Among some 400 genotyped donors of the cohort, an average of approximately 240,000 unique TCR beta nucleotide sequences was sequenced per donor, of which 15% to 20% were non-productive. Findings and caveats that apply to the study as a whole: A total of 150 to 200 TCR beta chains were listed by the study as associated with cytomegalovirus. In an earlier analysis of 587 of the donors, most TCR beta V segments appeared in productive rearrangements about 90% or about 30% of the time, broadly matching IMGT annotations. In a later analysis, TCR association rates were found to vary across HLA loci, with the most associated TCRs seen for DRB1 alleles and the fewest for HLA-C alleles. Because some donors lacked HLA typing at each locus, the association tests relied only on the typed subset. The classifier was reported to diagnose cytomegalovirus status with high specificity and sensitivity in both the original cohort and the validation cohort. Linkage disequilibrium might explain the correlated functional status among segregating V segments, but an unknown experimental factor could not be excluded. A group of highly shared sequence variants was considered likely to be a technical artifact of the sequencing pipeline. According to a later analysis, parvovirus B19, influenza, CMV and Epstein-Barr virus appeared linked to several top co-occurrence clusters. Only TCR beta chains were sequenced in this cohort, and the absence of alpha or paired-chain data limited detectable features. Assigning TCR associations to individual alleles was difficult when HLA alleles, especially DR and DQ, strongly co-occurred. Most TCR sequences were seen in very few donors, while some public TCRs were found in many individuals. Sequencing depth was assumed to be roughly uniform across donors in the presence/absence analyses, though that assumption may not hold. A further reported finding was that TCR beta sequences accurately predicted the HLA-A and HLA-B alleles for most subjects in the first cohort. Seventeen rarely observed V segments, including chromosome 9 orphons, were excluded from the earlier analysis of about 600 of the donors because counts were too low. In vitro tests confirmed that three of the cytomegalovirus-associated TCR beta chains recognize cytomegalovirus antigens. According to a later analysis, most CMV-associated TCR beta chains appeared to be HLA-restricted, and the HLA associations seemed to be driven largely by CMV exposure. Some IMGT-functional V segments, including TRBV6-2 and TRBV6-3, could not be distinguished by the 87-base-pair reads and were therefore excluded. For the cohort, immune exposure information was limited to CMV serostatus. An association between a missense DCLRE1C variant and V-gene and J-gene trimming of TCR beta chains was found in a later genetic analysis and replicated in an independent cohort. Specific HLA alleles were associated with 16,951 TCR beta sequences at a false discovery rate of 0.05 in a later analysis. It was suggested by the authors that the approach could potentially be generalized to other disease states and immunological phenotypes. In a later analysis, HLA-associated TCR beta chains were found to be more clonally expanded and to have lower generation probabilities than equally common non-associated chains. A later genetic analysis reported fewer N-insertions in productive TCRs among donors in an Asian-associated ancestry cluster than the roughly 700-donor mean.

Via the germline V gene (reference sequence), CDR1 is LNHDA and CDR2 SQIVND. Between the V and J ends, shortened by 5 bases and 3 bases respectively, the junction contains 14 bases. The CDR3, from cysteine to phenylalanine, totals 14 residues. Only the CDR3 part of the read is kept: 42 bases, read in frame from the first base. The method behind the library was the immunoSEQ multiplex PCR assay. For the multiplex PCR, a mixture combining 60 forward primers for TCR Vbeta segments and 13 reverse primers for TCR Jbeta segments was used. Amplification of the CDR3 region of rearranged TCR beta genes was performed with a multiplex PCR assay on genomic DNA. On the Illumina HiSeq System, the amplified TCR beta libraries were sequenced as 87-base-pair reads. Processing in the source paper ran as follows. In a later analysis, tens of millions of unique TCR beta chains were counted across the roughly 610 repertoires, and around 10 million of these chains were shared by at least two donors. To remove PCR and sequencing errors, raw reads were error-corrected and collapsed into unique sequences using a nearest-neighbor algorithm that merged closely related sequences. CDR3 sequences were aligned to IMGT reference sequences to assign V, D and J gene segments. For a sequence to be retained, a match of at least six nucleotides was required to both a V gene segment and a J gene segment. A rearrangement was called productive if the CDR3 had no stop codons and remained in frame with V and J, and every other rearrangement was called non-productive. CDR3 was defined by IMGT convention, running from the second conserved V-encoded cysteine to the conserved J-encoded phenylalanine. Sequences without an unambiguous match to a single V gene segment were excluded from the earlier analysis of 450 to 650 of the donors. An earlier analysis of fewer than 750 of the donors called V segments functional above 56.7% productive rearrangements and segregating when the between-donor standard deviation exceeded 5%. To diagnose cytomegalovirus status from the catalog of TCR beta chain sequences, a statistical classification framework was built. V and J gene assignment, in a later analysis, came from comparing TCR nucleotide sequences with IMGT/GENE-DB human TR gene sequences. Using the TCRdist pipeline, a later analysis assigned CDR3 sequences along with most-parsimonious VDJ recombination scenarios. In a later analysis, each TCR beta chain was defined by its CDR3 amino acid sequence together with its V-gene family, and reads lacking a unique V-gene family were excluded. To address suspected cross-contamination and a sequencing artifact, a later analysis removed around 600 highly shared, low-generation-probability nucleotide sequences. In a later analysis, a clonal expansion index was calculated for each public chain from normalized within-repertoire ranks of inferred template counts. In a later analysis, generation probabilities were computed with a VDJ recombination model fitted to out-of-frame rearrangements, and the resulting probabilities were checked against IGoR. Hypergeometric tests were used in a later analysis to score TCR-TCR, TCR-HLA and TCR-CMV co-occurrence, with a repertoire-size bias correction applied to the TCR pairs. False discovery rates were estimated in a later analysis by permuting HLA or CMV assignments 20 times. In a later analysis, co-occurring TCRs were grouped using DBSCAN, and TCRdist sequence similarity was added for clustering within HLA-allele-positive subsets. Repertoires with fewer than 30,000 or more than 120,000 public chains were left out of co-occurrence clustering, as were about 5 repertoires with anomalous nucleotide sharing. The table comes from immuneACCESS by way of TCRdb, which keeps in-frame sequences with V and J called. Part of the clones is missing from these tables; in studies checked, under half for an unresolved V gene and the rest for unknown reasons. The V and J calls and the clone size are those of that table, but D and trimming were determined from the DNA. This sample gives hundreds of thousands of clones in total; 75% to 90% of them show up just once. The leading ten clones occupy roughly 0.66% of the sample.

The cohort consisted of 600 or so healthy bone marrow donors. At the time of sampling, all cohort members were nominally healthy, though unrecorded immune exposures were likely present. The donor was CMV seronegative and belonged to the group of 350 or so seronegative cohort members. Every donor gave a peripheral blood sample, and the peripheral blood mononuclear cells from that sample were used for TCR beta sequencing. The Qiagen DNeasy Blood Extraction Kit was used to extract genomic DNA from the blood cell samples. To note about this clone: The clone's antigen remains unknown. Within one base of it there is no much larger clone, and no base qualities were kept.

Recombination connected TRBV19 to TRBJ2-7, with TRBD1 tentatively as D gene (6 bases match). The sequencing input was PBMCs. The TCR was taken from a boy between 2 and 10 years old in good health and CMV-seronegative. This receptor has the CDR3 CASSDPGTLYEQYF. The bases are TGTGCCAGTAGTGATCCCGGGACACTCTACGAGCAGTACTTC.